The entry below describes one TCR beta chain. Antigen unknown. In each sample, at least 6.5 million PBMCs were isolated. The sample originates from a study of blood T cells in healthy people across ages. General study points: Per million T cells, the diversity of TCR beta decreased roughly linearly as age advanced.

PCR was performed a second time for about 7 to 11 cycles using a sample-barcoded 5' primer and a J-beta primer mix. Each CDR3 protein is one row after TCRdb ran MiXCR on the 5' RACE reads. The table includes some 1,800,000 distinct CDR3 sequences, 39% detected once. The ends lost 3 bases at V and 5 bases at J; junction bases unmatched: 5. This CDR3 is built from 15 residues. The germline V gene encodes CDR1 SNHLY and CDR2 FYNNEI. The chain recombines TRBV2 with TRBJ2-5; 11 bases align to TRBD2. The origin of this receptor is a human donor in good health. Sequenced input: blood. CDR3 nucleotides: TGTGCCAGCAGTGACCTAGCGGGGGGTCTGGAGACCCAGTACTTC. This translates into CASSDLAGGLETQYF.